In this sample, the clone carrying this T cell receptor beta chain turned up a few times. The sample is drawn from a study of T-cell reconstitution after alpha-beta-depleted transplantation in children. As it was prepared, the TCRbeta library received unique molecular identifiers. TCRdb independently ran MiXCR on the PCR reads; one entry per CDR3 protein. The sample has about 500,000 distinct CDR3 sequences, roughly 33% seen once. Trimming took off 2 bases at V and 4 bases at J, with 20 bases between the two ends. The germline gives CDR1 GTSNPN, CDR2 SVGIG (reference sequence). The CDR3 covers 16 residues.

The clonotype originates from a human donor who donated a stem cell graft to a child with aplastic anemia. V and J are TRBV30 and TRBJ1-1, with D perhaps TRBD1 (5 bases). The sequencing used PBMCs from the stem cell graft donor, collected from the stem cell graft. Here the CDR3 DNA reads TGTGCCTGGAGTAGAGGCGCCAGGGCGGGTGGCACTGAAGCTTTCTTT. It codes for CAWSRGARAGGTEAFF.